This TCR beta chain appears in the sequencing data of a study of CD8 T cells in Susac syndrome. RNA amounts of about 0.45 to 1 ug underwent reverse transcription with random hexamers. Amplification of the TCR beta CDR3 was carried out by immunoSEQ multiplex PCR, which spanned a total of 54 Vbeta and 13 Jbeta segments. TCRdb re-derived calls from the immunoSEQ multiplex PCR reads in MiXCR, one entry per CDR3 protein. This table holds approximately 140,000 distinct CDR3 sequences, 75% to 90% found once. V was clipped by 7 bases and J by 5 bases, with 15 bases between them. Germline V CDR1 and CDR2: SEHNR, FQNEAQ (reference sequence). This CDR3 is built from 14 residues.

The receptor was isolated from a human donor with multiple sclerosis. Sequencing used CD8+ T cells from PBMCs. V is TRBV7-9 and J is TRBJ2-1; no firm D call. This chain's CDR3 is CASIPVGLNNEQFF. As DNA, the CDR3 is TGTGCCAGCATCCCCGTCGGGTTGAACAATGAGCAGTTCTTC.